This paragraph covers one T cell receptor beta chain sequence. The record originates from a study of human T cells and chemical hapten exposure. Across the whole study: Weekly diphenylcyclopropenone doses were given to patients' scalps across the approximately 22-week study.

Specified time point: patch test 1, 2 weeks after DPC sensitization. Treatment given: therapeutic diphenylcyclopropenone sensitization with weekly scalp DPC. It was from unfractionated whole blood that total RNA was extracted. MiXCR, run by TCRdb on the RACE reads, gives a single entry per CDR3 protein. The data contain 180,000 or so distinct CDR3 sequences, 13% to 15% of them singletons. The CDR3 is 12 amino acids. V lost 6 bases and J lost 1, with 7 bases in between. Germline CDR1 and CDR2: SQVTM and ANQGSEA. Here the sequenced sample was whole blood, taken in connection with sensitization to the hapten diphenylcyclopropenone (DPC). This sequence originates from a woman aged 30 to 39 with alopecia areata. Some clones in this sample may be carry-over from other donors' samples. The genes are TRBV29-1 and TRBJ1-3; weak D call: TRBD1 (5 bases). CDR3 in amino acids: CSVGTSGNTIYF. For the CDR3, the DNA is TGCAGCGTGGGGACGTCTGGAAACACCATATATTTT.